These 16 T cell receptor beta chains were sequenced from one sample in a study of cytomegalovirus exposure and HLA in healthy donors. 13 Jbeta primers and 60 Vbeta primers were used for the PCR. TCRdb's copy holds only in-frame clones and misses some; the assay was immunoSEQ multiplex PCR. This table holds about 160,000 clones. The sample comprised PBMCs. Receptors were obtained from a woman aged 55 to 70 in good health and CMV-seronegative.

Written as DNA, the CDR3 is TGTGCCAGCAGCTTAATCAGGGGGCGATTCACTGAAGCTTTCTTT. Encoded protein: CASSLIRGRFTEAFF. The chain has TRBV7-2 and TRBJ1-1, with TRBD1 matching over 8 bases. Per the germline V gene, CDR1 is SGHTA and CDR2 is FQGNSA. CDR3 length: 15 residues. With 2 bases clipped from V and 4 bases from J, the junction kept 6 bases outside the gene matches.

V gene TRBV9 combines with J gene TRBJ1-2; a possible D gene is TRBD1 (6 bases). The ends were cut back, 0 bases at V and 0 bases at J, with 15 bases in the middle. The germline V gene encodes CDR1 SGDLS and CDR2 YYNGEE. The length of the CDR3 is 17 residues. The CDR3 DNA reads as TGTGCCAGCAGCGTAGGGGGGGGCAGCACAGCTAACTATGGCTACACCTTC. It encodes CASSVGGGSTANYGYTF.

This chain connects TRBV7-3 to TRBJ2-7, with TRBD1 matching 9 bases. The CDR3 is made up of 15 amino acids. The V gene's germline CDR1 is SGHTA and CDR2 FQGTGA. V lost 6 bases to trimming and J lost 3 bases; unmatched junction nucleotides: 9. CDR3 nucleotides: TGTGCCAGCAGGAAACCGGGACAGGGAGGCTACGAGCAGTACTTC. Its translation is CASRKPGQGGYEQYF.

This sequence joins TRBV10-3 and TRBJ2-5; 11 bases are a match to TRBD2. This CDR3 comprises 15 residues. V was pared by 3 bases and J by 2 bases, with 2 bases of the junction left unmatched. Germline values: CDR1 ENHRY, CDR2 SYGVKD. The CDR3 region is CAISETSGGQETQYF. CDR3 DNA sequence: TGTGCCATCAGTGAAACTAGCGGGGGACAAGAGACCCAGTACTTC.

This rearrangement joins TRBV7-2 to TRBJ2-3; 11 bases agree with TRBD2. V trimming: 2 bases; J trimming: 1 base; junction bases outside the gene matches: 8. The CDR3 extends over 18 amino acids. Per the germline V gene, CDR1 is SGHTA and CDR2 is FQGNSA. This CDR3 reads CASSLLLAGGRGTDTQYF. The CDR3 DNA sequence: TGTGCCAGCAGCTTATTATTAGCGGGGGGGCGCGGCACAGATACGCAGTATTTT.

The chain combines TRBV4-3 with TRBJ1-2; TRBD1 aligns across 8 bases. The CDR3 covers 15 residues. Germline values: CDR1 LGHNA, CDR2 YSLEER. Losses at the gene ends were 3 bases for V and 6 bases for J; bases not matched to a gene: 9. CDR3 in DNA: TGCGCCAGCAGCCACCTTGACAGGGGCAACGATGGCTACACCTTC. The encoded protein is CASSHLDRGNDGYTF.

In DNA, the CDR3 is TGTGCCAGCAGCTACGGGACTAGCGGGTACTCCTACGAGCAGTACTTC. Translating gives CASSYGTSGYSYEQYF. The chain has TRBV5-6 and TRBJ2-7, with 12 bases aligning to TRBD2. Per the germline V gene, CDR1 is SGHDT and CDR2 is YYEEEE. V trimming: 3 bases; J trimming: 0 bases; junction bases outside the gene matches: 4. The CDR3 runs to 16 residues.

The rearrangement links TRBV7-2 to TRBJ1-5; D perhaps matches TRBD1 (5 bases). The germline CDR1 and CDR2 sequences are SGHTA and FQGNSA. V lost 3 bases and J lost 5, with 11 bases in between. The CDR3 length is 14 residues. The CDR3 DNA follows: TGTGCCAGCAGCTTCATCCAGGGCCATCAGCCCCAGCATTTT. It translates to CASSFIQGHQPQHF.

The chain carries TRBV5-1 and TRBJ2-5; 7 nucleotides line up with TRBD1. The J call may not be correct, given that the DNA end is closer to TRBJ2-7. The CDR3 is 16 residues long. The germline V gene has CDR1 SGHRS and CDR2 YFSETQ. The CDR3 DNA reads as TGCGCCAGCAGTCATATTTTGGGACAGCGAGCCTACGAGCAGTACTTC. Its protein product is CASSHILGQRAYEQYF.

V gene TRBV7-8 combines with J gene TRBJ2-7; 7 bases line up with TRBD1. The J segment lost 2 bases and the V segment lost 5 bases, leaving 3 bases of the junction unmatched. This CDR3 is 13 amino acids long. Germline-derived CDR1 and CDR2 are SGHVS and FQNEAQ. CDR3 DNA sequence: TGTGCCAGCAGCCCGGACAGGACCTACGAGCAGTACTTC. Translated: CASSPDRTYEQYF.

The chain uses TRBV19 and TRBJ1-5, with D maybe TRBD1 (6 bases). The germline V gene has CDR1 LNHDA and CDR2 SQIVND (reference sequence). The V gene lost 5 bases and the J gene lost 4 bases, with 12 bases spanning the gap. The CDR3 has 14 amino acids. For the CDR3, the DNA is TGTGCCAGTAGTGGGACAAGTTCAAATCAGCCCCAGCATTTT. Its protein product is CASSGTSSNQPQHF.

The genes are TRBV2 and TRBJ1-1, with 7 bases lining up with TRBD1. CDR1 is SNHLY, CDR2 FYNNEI, per germline. After removal of 6 bases from V and 3 bases from J, the junction contained 4 bases not matched to a gene. CDR3 size: 13 residues. CDR3 nucleotides: TGTGCCAGCAGCGCTGACAGGGACACTGAAGCTTTCTTT. Translating it yields CASSADRDTEAFF.

The chain employs TRBV19 and TRBJ1-5, with 8 bases lining up with TRBD1. With 3 bases clipped from V and 0 bases from J, the junction kept 7 bases outside the gene matches. The CDR3 is 17 amino acids. Germline values: CDR1 LNHDA, CDR2 SQIVND (reference sequence). Written as DNA, the CDR3 is TGTGCCAGTAGTATGGACAGGGAATCTATTAGCAATCAGCCCCAGCATTTT. Translating it yields CASSMDRESISNQPQHF.

The chain joins TRBV6-5 to TRBJ2-5; tentative D call: TRBD2 (5 bases). Near its end, the DNA agrees better with TRBJ2-7, so the J call may be wrong. CDR1 MNHEY and CDR2 SVGAGI come from the germline V gene. The CDR3 is 14 residues long. Written as DNA, the CDR3 is TGTGCCAGCAGTTTTGGGATCGGAGGTTACGAGCAGTACTTC. Encoded protein: CASSFGIGGYEQYF.

The chain's CDR3 is CASSFSGTAGEAFF. The CDR3 nucleotides read TGTGCCAGCAGCTTCTCGGGAACGGCGGGTGAAGCTTTCTTT. The rearrangement joins TRBV7-8 to TRBJ1-1; D not resolved. From germline, CDR1 is SGHVS and CDR2 FQNEAQ. V lost 3 bases, J lost 7 bases, and 15 bases lay in between. This CDR3 is 14 amino acids long. Drawing the rest from reference TRBV7-8 and TRBJ1-1, the complete variable domain is GAGVSQSPRYKVAKRGQDVALRCDPISGHVSLFWYQQALGQGPEFLTYFQNEAQLDKSGLPSDRFFAERPEGSVSTLKIQRTQQEDSAVYLCASSFSGTAGEAFFGQGTRLTVV.

The genes are TRBV7-9 and TRBJ1-2, with TRBD1 matching over 9 bases. This CDR3 contains 14 residues. The V gene end was trimmed by 5 bases and the J gene end by 6 bases; junction bases not matched to a gene: 7. CDR1 SEHNR and CDR2 FQNEAQ come from the germline V gene (reference sequence). The CDR3 here is CASSQPGQGDGYTF. The CDR3 DNA sequence: TGTGCCAGCAGCCAACCGGGACAGGGAGATGGCTACACCTTC.